These 3 T cell receptor beta chains were sequenced from one sample in a study of T-cell reconstitution after alpha-beta-depleted transplantation in children. For TCRbeta, the library was prepared with unique molecular identifiers. TCRdb passed the PCR reads through MiXCR, listing each CDR3 protein once. The profile shows around 450,000 distinct CDR3 sequences, 15% to 20% of them singletons. Material: PBMCs, mostly from graft donor cells, obtained 360 days after TCRalphabeta/CD19-depleted stem cell transplant. Every receptor here comes from a boy less than two years old who had a stem cell transplant for Wiskott-Aldrich syndrome, so the T cells may come from the graft donor.

The chain couples TRBV6-1 to TRBJ2-5; D uncertain. Trimming left V 6 bases short and J 0 bases short, with 11 bases between. The CDR3 extends over 14 amino acids. Germline V gives CDR1 MNHNS, CDR2 SASEGT. The CDR3, as DNA: TGTGCCAGCAGCTGGGGTAGTTACCAAGAGACCCAGTACTTC. Protein sequence: CASSWGSYQETQYF.

There are a few counts of this clonotype. This chain uses TRBV7-6 with TRBJ2-7; a possible D gene is TRBD2 (6 bases). Germline CDR1 is SGHVS and CDR2 is FNYEAQ. The CDR3 runs to 16 residues. Trimming left V 0 bases short and J 3 bases short, with 15 bases between. The CDR3 DNA reads TGTGCCAGCAGCTTAGCCGAGACCGGGGGAGGCTACGAGCAGTACTTC. Translation gives CASSLAETGGGYEQYF.

The chain recombines TRBV5-5 with TRBJ2-5; D not certain. V was clipped by 6 bases and J by 4 bases, with 16 bases between them. The CDR3 is made up of 14 amino acids. From germline, CDR1 is SGHKS and CDR2 YYEKEE (reference sequence). CDR3: CASTTLNPLETQYF. CDR3 bases: TGTGCCAGCACGACCCTAAACCCTTTAGAGACCCAGTACTTC.